This TCR beta chain was captured in a study of neurological immune-mediated disorders. This clonotype was seen at least ten times. The antigen is not known. Study results and caveats: The greatest degree of TCR clonal expansion was observed in HTLV-1-associated myelopathy, with the lowest in multiple sclerosis, below that of healthy controls.

The cDNA was synthesized by 5'RACE incorporating 10-nucleotide random UMIs. Each CDR3 protein gets one entry after TCRdb re-called the 5' RACE reads with MiXCR. Seen here are 20,000 to 30,000 distinct CDR3 sequences, over 10% observed once, and the top ten hold about 5.5%. Regarding time point: technical triplicate 1. This clonotype was sampled from a female donor with HTLV-1-associated myelopathy (HAM/TSP). The specimen sequenced was CD4+ T cells from blood.

The CDR3 loop is CSVPEAEAFF. In DNA, the CDR3 is TGCAGCGTCCCAGAGGCTGAAGCTTTCTTT. This sequence joins TRBV29-1 and TRBJ1-1; D remains unclear. This CDR3 is built from 10 residues. Germline V lookup: CDR1 SQVTM, CDR2 ANQGSEA. V was pared by 6 bases and J by 6 bases, with 8 bases between.